Listed below are T cell receptor beta chains from one sample, sequenced in a study of long-term antiretroviral therapy in people with HIV. Clones were read by immunoSEQ multiplex PCR, and TCRdb kept only the in-frame ones, dropping some. The sample includes just under 30,000 clones, around nine tenths of them seen just once. The sample here was unsorted PBMCs, taken roughly 5 years before starting antiretroviral therapy. The receptors originated from a man between 50 and 59 years old with HIV. Both conserved end residues are part of each CDR3. Each record gives: CDR3 protein, J gene, clone size, V gene, D gene. A D gene is named only where the DNA matches it firmly. Expanded clones get a size class; other rows say once, few or many, or leave the size out.

CDR3aa: CASSVDGYTGELFF
j_gene: TRBJ2-2
abundance: .
v_gene: TRBV2
d_gene: .

CDR3aa: CASSSPWTGSYGYTF
j_gene: TRBJ1-2
abundance: .
v_gene: TRBV6-5
d_gene: TRBD1

CDR3aa: CASSSSGGPLYEQYF
j_gene: TRBJ2-7
abundance: .
v_gene: TRBV7-2
d_gene: TRBD2

CDR3aa: CAWSRTGLFRAEAFF
j_gene: TRBJ1-1
abundance: .
v_gene: TRBV30
d_gene: TRBD1

CDR3aa: CASSLTVLNTEAFF
j_gene: TRBJ1-1
abundance: .
v_gene: TRBV11-1
d_gene: .

CDR3aa: CASSIVGHQSLRAKNIQYF
j_gene: TRBJ2-4
abundance: .
v_gene: TRBV27
d_gene: .

CDR3aa: CASSQRPRNYGYTF
j_gene: TRBJ1-2
abundance: .
v_gene: TRBV14
d_gene: .

CDR3aa: CASSLGTSGDTQYF
j_gene: TRBJ2-3
abundance: .
v_gene: TRBV9
d_gene: .

CDR3aa: CASSDGYYGYTF
j_gene: TRBJ1-2
abundance: .
v_gene: TRBV28
d_gene: .

CDR3aa: CASSEWLAGGRVDNEQFF
j_gene: TRBJ2-1
abundance: .
v_gene: TRBV25-1
d_gene: TRBD2

CDR3aa: CASSGWGALEPQHF
j_gene: TRBJ1-5
abundance: .
v_gene: TRBV2
d_gene: .

CDR3aa: CASSLGQGDYSNSPLHF
j_gene: TRBJ1-6
abundance: .
v_gene: TRBV13
d_gene: TRBD1

CDR3aa: CASRPRGLPYNEQFF
j_gene: TRBJ2-1
abundance: .
v_gene: TRBV6-5
d_gene: .

CDR3aa: CASSLGTSPYEQYF
j_gene: TRBJ2-7
abundance: .
v_gene: TRBV5-4
d_gene: TRBD2

CDR3aa: CASSFPVRRGRTEAFF
j_gene: TRBJ1-1
abundance: once
v_gene: TRBV27
d_gene: .

CDR3aa: CASTPGAGVIYEQFF
j_gene: TRBJ2-1
abundance: .
v_gene: TRBV12-5
d_gene: .

CDR3aa: CASSGWDRGTDTQYF
j_gene: TRBJ2-3
abundance: once
v_gene: TRBV6-5
d_gene: TRBD1

CDR3aa: CASSPGATNTEAFF
j_gene: TRBJ1-1
abundance: .
v_gene: TRBV7-2
d_gene: .

CDR3aa: CASSIDLDGTQYF
j_gene: TRBJ2-5
abundance: .
v_gene: TRBV19
d_gene: .

CDR3aa: CASSLLTSGSYNEQFF
j_gene: TRBJ2-1
abundance: .
v_gene: TRBV28
d_gene: TRBD2

CDR3aa: CASSLFGDFYEQYF
j_gene: TRBJ2-7
abundance: .
v_gene: TRBV28
d_gene: .

CDR3aa: CASRSTGVPHYEQYF
j_gene: TRBJ2-7
abundance: .
v_gene: TRBV28
d_gene: TRBD1

CDR3aa: CASSPPEGAVRASPTGANVLTF
j_gene: TRBJ2-6
abundance: .
v_gene: TRBV18
d_gene: .

CDR3aa: CASSESGPKETQYF
j_gene: TRBJ2-5
abundance: .
v_gene: TRBV25-1
d_gene: .

CDR3aa: CASSNTWDFYGYTF
j_gene: TRBJ1-2
abundance: .
v_gene: TRBV6-5
d_gene: .

CDR3aa: CASSSPPRDGSYEQYF
j_gene: TRBJ2-7
abundance: .
v_gene: TRBV7-3
d_gene: .